A few counts support the clone carrying this TCR beta chain. The data are from a study of identical twins. Healthy Caucasians provided all donations. CDR1 and CDR2 from the germline V gene are KGHDR and SFDVKD. CDR3 size: 16 residues. Trimming at V came to 4 bases and at J to 7 bases, leaving 11 bases not matched to a gene. From the 5' RACE reads, TCRdb called clonotypes with MiXCR, one entry per CDR3 protein. The table lists about 530,000 distinct CDR3 sequences, 20% to 25% of them singletons. This same sample was also taken into another study, of yellow fever vaccine responses in identical twins.

Sequenced material: CD4+ T cells sorted from blood. The receptor was derived from a woman aged 18-29 years in good health. The chain carries TRBV24-1 and TRBJ2-1; 8 bases are a match to TRBD1. The CDR3 sequence is CATSENRGIFRNEQFF. CDR3 sequence (DNA): TGTGCCACCAGTGAAAACAGGGGGATATTTAGGAATGAGCAGTTCTTC.